Listed here is a single T cell receptor (beta chain). Its antigen is as yet unknown. The junction differs from germline at one of its ends, possibly a read error. This sample was included in a study of identical twins. This CDR3 spans 13 amino acids. Germline V lookup: CDR1 MNHNY, CDR2 SVGAGI (reference sequence). Broader study findings: For monozygotic twins, models underestimated out-of-frame TCR alpha sharing.

Template switching, a step in the protocol, added a universal primer site, and cDNA carried unique molecular identifiers. Each CDR3 protein is one row after TCRdb ran MiXCR on the 5' RACE reads. The sample contains 1.5 million to 2 million distinct CDR3 sequences, under 35% of which appear only once. This receptor was obtained from a newborn girl in good health. The sequenced material came from cord blood. The rearrangement links TRBV6-6 to TRBJ1-4, with D maybe TRBD1 (5 bases). CDR3 residues: CAGSQQGWEKLFF. Here the CDR3 DNA reads TGTGCCGGCAGCCAGCAGGGATGGGAAAAGCTGTTTTTT.